What follows are 26 T cell receptor beta chains derived from one specimen sequenced in a study of CD8 T cells in Susac syndrome. An input of roughly 0.45 to 1 ug of RNA was subjected to reverse transcription using random hexamers. Via MiXCR, TCRdb re-called the immunoSEQ multiplex PCR reads, giving one row per CDR3 protein. The table lists some 400,000 distinct CDR3 sequences, approximately 85% of them singletons, with approximately 0.12% in the top ten. Sequencing input: CD8+ T cells from PBMCs. The receptors derive from a human donor with multiple sclerosis.

The chain couples TRBV6-1 to TRBJ1-1; 7 positions agree with TRBD1. J lost 1 base, V lost 5 bases, and 10 bases had no gene match. CDR1 MNHNS and CDR2 SASEGT come from the germline V gene. There are 16 residues in the CDR3. CDR3 nucleotide sequence: TGTGCCAGCAGTCAAAGGGACAGCGCGGGGAACACTGAAGCTTTCTTT. This encodes CASSQRDSAGNTEAFF.

The chain recombines TRBV6-1 with TRBJ2-7; D may match TRBD1 or TRBD2 (5 bases each). The germline V gene encodes CDR1 MNHNS and CDR2 SASEGT. CDR3 length equals 17 residues. Trimming shortened V by 6 bases and J by 3 bases, and 24 bases separated the two germline ends. CDR3 DNA: TGTGCCAGCAGCGCCCTGGGGGACCGGGACGGTGACTACGAGCAGTACTTC. Its translation is CASSALGDRDGDYEQYF.

V and J are TRBV5-1 and TRBJ1-1; D ambiguous. Trimming shortened V by 0 bases and J by 7 bases, and 13 bases separated the two germline ends. CDR1 SGHRS and CDR2 YFSETQ come from the germline V gene. The CDR3 has 14 residues. The CDR3 loop reads CASSLGWGKSEAFF. CDR3 nucleotide sequence: TGCGCCAGCAGCTTGGGATGGGGAAAAAGTGAAGCTTTCTTT.

This clonotype was recorded only once. The chain uses TRBV5-1 and TRBJ2-1, with 13 bases identical to TRBD2. Germline trimming cut 4 bases from V and 2 bases from J; bases unmatched to any gene: 6. The CDR3 has 17 amino acids. CDR1 and CDR2 from the germline V gene are SGHRS and YFSETQ. For the CDR3, the DNA is TGCGCCAGCAGCCAGGGACTAGCGGGGACTACCTACAATGAGCAGTTCTTC. This sequence encodes CASSQGLAGTTYNEQFF.

In its sample, this clonotype was seen many times. The junction does not match germline at one end; this may be a read error. The chain couples TRBV5-1 to TRBJ1-1, with 8 nucleotides matching TRBD1. CDR1 is SGHRS and CDR2 is YFSETQ in the germline V gene. The CDR3 extends over 13 amino acids. This chain's CDR3 is CASSSTGGTEAFF. CDR3 DNA sequence: TGTGCCAGCAGTTCCACAGGGGGCACTGAAGCTTTCTTT.

J is TRBJ2-7 and V is TRBV7-6, with a tentative D call TRBD1 (6 bases). The V end lost 3 bases, the J end lost 3 bases, and 15 bases lay between the germline ends. Germline V lookup: CDR1 SGHVS, CDR2 FNYEAQ. This CDR3 contains 15 residues. CDR3 residues: CASSLTPGHFYEQYF. The CDR3 DNA is TGTGCCAGCAGCTTGACCCCGGGACATTTCTACGAGCAGTACTTC.

The chain combines TRBV28 with TRBJ2-2; D ambiguous. The CDR3 runs to 15 residues. With 3 bases removed from V and 6 bases from J, the gap between germline ends came to 14 bases. CDR1 MDHEN and CDR2 SYDVKM come from the germline V gene. CDR3 sequence (DNA): TGTGCCAGCAGTTTGATGATAGCCCCAGCCGGGGAGCTGTTTTTT. This encodes CASSLMIAPAGELFF.

This clonotype was picked up one time. The genes are TRBV7-6 and TRBJ2-1, with D perhaps given as TRBD1 or TRBD2 (6 bases each). This CDR3 has 13 residues. V was clipped by 1 base and J by 9 bases, with 10 bases between them. The germline CDR1 and CDR2 sequences are SGHVS and FNYEAQ. The CDR3 DNA reads as TGTGCCAGCAGCTTAGGGGGGCGGGGTGAGCAGTTCTTC. Protein: CASSLGGRGEQFF.

The V call is TRBV5-1, the J call TRBJ2-7, with 12 positions matching TRBD2. J lost 7 bases, V lost 4 bases, and 6 bases had no gene match. The CDR3 runs 14 residues. Germline CDR1 reads SGHRS; CDR2 reads YFSETQ. The CDR3: CASSPASGREEQYF. The CDR3 DNA reads TGCGCCAGCAGCCCAGCTAGCGGGAGGGAGGAGCAGTACTTC.

The chain employs TRBV4-1 and TRBJ1-3; weak D call: TRBD1 (5 bases). The length of the CDR3 is 15 residues. V was cut by 4 bases and J by 2 bases, with 12 bases left in between. Germline V gene data show CDR1 as MGHRA and CDR2 as YSYEKL. The DNA for the CDR3 is TGCGCCAGCAGCCTCGACGCGGGGGCTGGAAACACCATATATTTT. Translating it yields CASSLDAGAGNTIYF.

The gene calls are TRBV11-2 and TRBJ2-7; 9 nucleotides align to TRBD1. The CDR3 sequence is 16 residues long. With 1 base clipped from V and 2 bases from J, the junction kept 6 bases outside the gene matches. Germline CDR1 is SGHAT and CDR2 is FQNNGV. In DNA form, the CDR3 reads TGTGCCAGCAGCTTAGTTTCTGGGACAGGGCCCTACGAGCAGTACTTC. Encoded protein: CASSLVSGTGPYEQYF. Based on the CDR3 plus reference TRBV11-2 and TRBJ2-7, the full variable domain is EAGVAQSPRYKIIEKRQSVAFWCNPISGHATLYWYQQILGQGPKLLIQFQNNGVVDDSQLPKDRFSAERLKGVDSTLKIQPAKLEDSAVYLCASSLVSGTGPYEQYFGPGTRLTVT.

The rearrangement joins TRBV28 to TRBJ1-1; 10 bases line up with TRBD1. V lost 6 bases, J lost 3 bases, and 7 bases stayed unmatched. The CDR3 is 15 residues long. The germline V gene encodes CDR1 MDHEN and CDR2 SYDVKM. CDR3 residues: CASSPGTGAHTEAFF. As DNA, the CDR3 is TGTGCCAGCAGCCCCGGGACAGGGGCCCACACTGAAGCTTTCTTT.

The chain joins TRBV15 to TRBJ2-1, with TRBD1 matching 10 bases. The CDR3 has 14 amino acids. Germline V lookup: CDR1 LNHNV, CDR2 YYDKDF (reference sequence). V shed 8 bases, J shed 4 bases, and the junction held 5 bases outside the gene matches. The chain's CDR3 is CATLGQGGYNEQFF. The CDR3 DNA reads as TGTGCCACCCTAGGACAGGGGGGGTACAATGAGCAGTTCTTC.

The chain's CDR3 is CASTTSRNSYEQYF. The CDR3 DNA sequence: TGTGCCAGCACCACTTCCCGTAACTCCTACGAGCAGTACTTC. This chain uses TRBV12-3 or TRBV12-4 with TRBJ2-7; D gene ambiguous. The V and J ends lost 7 bases and 0 bases respectively, with 13 bases between them. The CDR3 length is 14 residues.

The DNA of the CDR3 is TGTGCCAGCAGGACTCACCAGGGGCCCGATTCCTACGAGCAGTACTTC. Protein product: CASRTHQGPDSYEQYF. The chain is built from TRBV27 and TRBJ2-7; D is perhaps TRBD1 (6 bases). The V end was cut by 6 bases, the J end by 1 base, with 19 bases between. CDR1 MNHEY and CDR2 SMNVEV come from the germline V gene (reference sequence). This CDR3 spans 16 amino acids.

The gene calls are TRBV4-1 and TRBJ2-7; weak D call: TRBD2 (6 bases). The CDR3 sequence is 17 residues long. From germline, CDR1 is MGHRA and CDR2 YSYEKL. Trimming stripped 0 bases from V and 2 bases from J, with 17 bases between. CDR3 coding DNA: TGCGCCAGCAGCCAAGATGTTCGGGGGACCTCCGCCTACGAGCAGTACTTC. Its translation is CASSQDVRGTSAYEQYF.

This clonotype was detected a few times. J is TRBJ2-1 and V is TRBV27; 14 bases agree with TRBD2. V lost 2 bases to trimming and J lost 6 bases; unmatched junction nucleotides: 0. Germline lookup yields CDR1 MNHEY and CDR2 SMNVEV (reference sequence). The CDR3 runs 15 residues. The CDR3 DNA reads as TGTGCCAGCAGTTTAGGGACTAGCGGGGGCAATGAGCAGTTCTTC. This translates into CASSLGTSGGNEQFF.

The chain recombines TRBV2 with TRBJ2-5; D is perhaps TRBD2 (5 bases). The V and J ends lost 2 bases and 7 bases respectively, with 14 bases between them. The V gene's germline CDR1 is SNHLY and CDR2 FYNNEI. The CDR3 extends over 14 amino acids. CDR3: CASSEHYLGGTQYF. DNA for the CDR3: TGTGCCAGCAGTGAACACTACCTAGGAGGGACCCAGTACTTC. The entire variable domain, with the rest obtained from reference TRBV2 and TRBJ2-5, is as follows: EPEVTQTPSHQVTQMGQEVILRCVPISNHLYFYWYRQILGQKVEFLVSFYNNEISEKSEIFDDQFSVERPDGSNFTLKIRSTKLEDSAMYFCASSEHYLGGTQYFGPGTRLLVL.

This chain links TRBV7-9 with TRBJ1-1, with D hard to call. The CDR3 has 16 residues. Germline CDR1 reads SEHNR; CDR2 reads FQNEAQ (reference sequence). V was shortened by 5 bases and J by 2 bases, with 18 bases between the two germline ends. As DNA, the CDR3 is TGTGCCAGCAGCCCGTCCCAACGGGAGGTCAACACTGAAGCTTTCTTT. Its translation is CASSPSQREVNTEAFF.

The chain is built from TRBV5-6 and TRBJ2-1, with 9 bases lining up with TRBD1. The CDR3 runs to 16 residues. The V segment lost 3 bases and the J segment 8 bases; nucleotides outside the gene matches: 12. The germline gives CDR1 SGHDT, CDR2 YYEEEE. The DNA for the CDR3 is TGTGCCAGCAGCTGGGACAGGGTTTACCCTTTGGATGAGCAGTTCTTC. Amino acids: CASSWDRVYPLDEQFF. The variable domain in full, with the rest retrieved from reference TRBV5-6 and TRBJ2-1, is DAGVTQSPTHLIKTRGQQVTLRCSPKSGHDTVSWYQQALGQGPQFIFQYYEEEERQRGNFPDRFSGHQFPNYSSELNVNALLLGDSALYLCASSWDRVYPLDEQFFGPGTRLTVL.

The V and J genes are TRBV6-6 and TRBJ1-1, with unresolved D. The germline CDR1 and CDR2 sequences are MNHNY and SVGAGI (reference sequence). The CDR3 runs to 14 residues. V lost 0 bases, J lost 8 bases, and 13 bases lay in between. The DNA for the CDR3 is TGTGCCAGCAGTTACTCGAAATGGGATACCGAAGCTTTCTTT. It specifies CASSYSKWDTEAFF.

This clonotype was seen a few times. The V and J genes are TRBV6-5 and TRBJ1-1; a weak D match, TRBD1 (5 bases). Germline loops: CDR1 MNHEY, CDR2 SVGAGI. V lost 6 bases to trimming and J lost 0 bases, with 14 bases between them. The CDR3 has 15 amino acids. The CDR3 sequence: CASSSGTALNTEAFF. Here the CDR3 DNA reads TGTGCCAGCAGCTCCGGGACGGCCTTGAACACTGAAGCTTTCTTT.

This rearrangement joins TRBV30 to TRBJ2-7; no definite D call. The CDR3 has 12 amino acids. Germline loops: CDR1 GTSNPN, CDR2 SVGIG (reference sequence). Trimming stripped 3 bases from V and 2 bases from J, with 8 bases between. The CDR3 nucleotides are TGTGCCTGGAGCGACGGTACCTACGAGCAGTACTTC. Protein: CAWSDGTYEQYF.

V gene TRBV28 combines with J gene TRBJ1-5; 10 bases map to TRBD1. The length of the CDR3 is 15 residues. Trimming at V came to 3 bases and at J to 6 bases, leaving 5 bases not matched to a gene. Germline V gene sequence: CDR1 MDHEN, CDR2 SYDVKM. The CDR3 DNA reads TGTGCCAGCAGTTTCGGGACAGGGGCGTTTCAGCCCCAGCATTTT. It yields the protein CASSFGTGAFQPQHF.

The gene calls are TRBV7-9 and TRBJ1-1; no firm D call. Germline CDR1 SEHNR, CDR2 FQNEAQ (reference sequence). Trimming shortened V by 8 bases and J by 1 base, and 11 bases separated the two germline ends. The CDR3 length is 13 residues. The CDR3 DNA is TGTGCCAGCGGCGGGGAGGGGAACACTGAAGCTTTCTTT. This sequence encodes CASGGEGNTEAFF. Filled out from reference TRBV7-9 and TRBJ1-1, the complete variable domain reads DTGVSQNPRHKITKRGQNVTFRCDPISEHNRLYWYRQTLGQGPEFLTYFQNEAQLEKSRLLSDRFSAERPKGSFSTLEIQRTEQGDSAMYLCASGGEGNTEAFFGQGTRLTVV.

The V call is TRBV6-2 or TRBV6-3, the J call TRBJ2-7; D is perhaps TRBD2 (6 bases). The V gene lost 8 bases and the J gene lost 6 bases, with 8 bases spanning the gap. The CDR3 is made up of 10 amino acids. The germline CDR1 and CDR2 sequences are MNHEY and SVGEGT. The CDR3 DNA sequence: TGTGCCAGCGGGGAGGTCGAGCAGTACTTC. Translation gives CASGEVEQYF.